The 9 T cell receptor beta chains below all came from one sample that was sequenced in a study of identical twins. TCRdb reanalysed the 5' RACE reads using MiXCR and keeps one entry per CDR3 protein. The sample lists 210,000 or so distinct CDR3 sequences, around 6.8% seen once, with roughly 2% in the top ten. These data also featured in a second study, about yellow fever vaccine responses in identical twins.

Source material: memory (CD45RO+) T cells sorted from blood. The receptors derive from a woman aged 18-29 years in good health.

In its sample, this clonotype was seen many times. The chain has TRBV4-3 and TRBJ2-6; D ambiguous. The CDR3 loop spans 16 amino acids. CDR1 is LGHNA, CDR2 YSLEER, per germline. V lost 0 bases, J lost 1 base, and 7 bases lay in between. The CDR3 region has the DNA TGCGCCAGCAGCCAAGAACCCGGGTCTGGGGCCAACGTCCTGACTTTC. Translated: CASSQEPGSGANVLTF.

At least ten counts were recorded for this clonotype. The CDR3 loop reads CASSQEKSHTGELFF. CDR3 DNA sequence: TGCGCCAGCAGCCAAGAAAAGAGCCACACCGGGGAGCTGTTTTTT. The chain recombines TRBV4-3 with TRBJ2-2; D is uncertain. The CDR3 sequence is 15 residues long. Trimming stripped 0 bases from V and 3 bases from J, with 8 bases between. Per germline, CDR1 LGHNA and CDR2 YSLEER.

This clonotype was detected ten times or more. The chain recombines TRBV5-1 with TRBJ1-1; D unresolved. Germline assignment: CDR1 SGHRS and CDR2 YFSETQ. Trimming left V 0 bases short and J 6 bases short, with 9 bases between. CDR3 length: 13 residues. The CDR3 reads CASSLDPSPEAFF. Here the CDR3 DNA reads TGCGCCAGCAGCTTGGATCCTTCCCCTGAAGCTTTCTTT. The whole variable domain, filled in from reference TRBV5-1 and TRBJ1-1, reads KAGVTQTPRYLIKTRGQQVTLSCSPISGHRSVSWYQQTPGQGLQFLFEYFSETQRNKGNFPGRFSGRQFSNSRSEMNVSTLELGDSALYLCASSLDPSPEAFFGQGTRLTVV.

This clonotype occurred many times. The chain couples TRBV5-1 to TRBJ2-1; no reliable D call. Germline V gives CDR1 SGHRS, CDR2 YFSETQ. The CDR3 consists of 12 residues. V lost 0 bases and J 9 bases, leaving 7 bases between the germline ends. CDR3 bases: TGCGCCAGCAGCTTGGCCAGGTCTGAGCAGTTCTTC. Its protein is CASSLARSEQFF.

This clonotype occurred many times. V and J are TRBV9 and TRBJ1-2; D remains ambiguous. The V gene lost 2 bases and the J gene lost 1 base, with 9 bases spanning the gap. Germline V CDR1 and CDR2: SGDLS, YYNGEE. The CDR3 totals 14 residues. CDR3 coding DNA: TGTGCCAGCAGCGTCCTGGACGGTAACTATGGCTACACCTTC. Amino acids: CASSVLDGNYGYTF.

The chain recombines TRBV28 with TRBJ2-7; D is unclear. From germline, CDR1 is MDHEN and CDR2 SYDVKM. With 5 bases removed from V and 2 bases from J, the gap between germline ends came to 10 bases. The CDR3 is made up of 13 amino acids. CDR3 sequence reads: CASSRTVAYEQYF. Written as DNA, the CDR3 is TGTGCCAGCAGTCGTACTGTGGCCTACGAGCAGTACTTC.

This clonotype was seen ten or more times. The chain is built from TRBV5-1 and TRBJ2-1, with D perhaps TRBD1 or TRBD2 (5 bases each). V was pared by 4 bases and J by 4 bases, with 18 bases between. The germline V gene has CDR1 SGHRS and CDR2 YFSETQ. This CDR3 contains 16 residues. This CDR3 is CASSQLLGVGYNEQFF. CDR3 nucleotide sequence: TGCGCCAGCAGCCAATTGTTGGGGGTCGGGTACAATGAGCAGTTCTTC.

This clonotype was observed many times. The chain recombines TRBV24-1 with TRBJ2-3, with 7 positions matching TRBD1. Losses at the gene ends were 5 bases for V and 7 bases for J; bases not matched to a gene: 5. CDR1 KGHDR and CDR2 SFDVKD come from the germline V gene. The CDR3 contains 13 residues. The CDR3 DNA follows: TGTGCCACCAGTGCGGGACAGATAAATACGCAGTATTTT. It codes for CATSAGQINTQYF.

V usage is TRBV7-2 and J usage is TRBJ2-1; 7 nucleotides agree with TRBD1. The germline V gene encodes CDR1 SGHTA and CDR2 FQGNSA. CDR3 size: 13 residues. The V and J ends lost 4 bases and 4 bases, in that order; junction bases with no gene match: 1. Here the CDR3 DNA reads TGTGCCAGCAGCTGGGGACAGTACAATGAGCAGTTCTTC. Translating gives CASSWGQYNEQFF.